This T cell receptor beta chain was captured in a study of CD8 T cells in Susac syndrome. It was with random hexamers that 0.5 to 1 ug RNA was reverse transcribed. One entry per CDR3 protein results from TCRdb running MiXCR on the immunoSEQ multiplex PCR reads. The data show under 200,000 distinct CDR3 sequences, with about 95% seen just once and roughly 0.16% held by the top ten. The germline CDR1 and CDR2 sequences are LGHDT and YNNKEL (reference sequence). The CDR3 runs 14 residues. J was trimmed by 4 bases and V by 4 bases; bases with no gene match: 5. This chain links TRBV3-1 with TRBJ2-5; 8 bases align to TRBD2. Sequenced sample: CD8+ T cells from PBMCs. The clonotype originates from a human donor with multiple sclerosis. CDR3 region: CASSPPGGGETQYF. CDR3 DNA sequence: TGTGCCAGCAGCCCACCGGGAGGGGGAGAGACCCAGTACTTC.